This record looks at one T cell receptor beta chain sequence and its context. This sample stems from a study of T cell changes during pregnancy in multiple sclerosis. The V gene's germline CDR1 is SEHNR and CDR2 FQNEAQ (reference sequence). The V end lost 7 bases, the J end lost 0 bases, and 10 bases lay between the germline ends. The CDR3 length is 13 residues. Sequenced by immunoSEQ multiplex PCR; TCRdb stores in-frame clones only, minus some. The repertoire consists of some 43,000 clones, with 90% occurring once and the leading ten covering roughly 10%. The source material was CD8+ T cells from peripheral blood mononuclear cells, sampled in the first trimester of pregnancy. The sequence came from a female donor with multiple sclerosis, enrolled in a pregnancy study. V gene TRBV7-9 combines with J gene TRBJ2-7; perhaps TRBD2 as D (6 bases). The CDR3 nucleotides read TGTGCCAGCACACCCGGGAGCTCCTACGAGCAGTACTTC. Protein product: CASTPGSSYEQYF.